The 23 T cell receptor beta chains in this list originate from one sample, sequenced in a study of cytomegalovirus exposure and HLA in healthy donors. It was with 60 Vbeta and 13 Jbeta primers that the PCR ran. Assay: immunoSEQ multiplex PCR; the TCRdb copy retains only in-frame clones and omits some. The sample comprises about 200,000 clones, approximately 78% of which are singletons, and roughly 1.6% rests with the top ten. Sequencing used PBMCs. These receptors were taken from a woman aged 18-30 years in good health and CMV-seronegative.

The chain links TRBV6-5 to TRBJ2-5; a possible D gene is TRBD2 (6 bases). Germline V gene data show CDR1 as MNHEY and CDR2 as SVGAGI. This CDR3 spans 14 amino acids. The V end lost 0 bases, the J end lost 6 bases, and 11 bases lay between the germline ends. CDR3 in DNA: TGTGCCAGCAGTTACTCCGGCGGGGCGAAGACCCAGTACTTC. Protein product: CASSYSGGAKTQYF.

V gene TRBV30 combines with J gene TRBJ1-3; D gene ambiguous. Germline CDR1 is GTSNPN and CDR2 is SVGIG (reference sequence). The CDR3 is 12 amino acids. Trimming pared 3 bases from V and 0 bases from J, leaving 3 bases between. The CDR3 bases are TGTGCCTGGAGACACTCTGGAAACACCATATATTTT. This gives the protein CAWRHSGNTIYF. Together with reference TRBV30 and TRBJ1-3, the CDR3 gives the full variable domain: SQTIHQWPATLVQPVGSPLSLECTVEGTSNPNLYWYRQAAGRGLQLLFYSVGIGQISSEVPQNLSASRPQDRQFILSSKKLLLSDSGFYLCAWRHSGNTIYFGEGSWLTVV.

The chain carries TRBV4-2 and TRBJ2-1; 9 bases line up with TRBD2. Per the germline V gene, CDR1 is LGHNA and CDR2 is YNFKEQ. V was clipped by 3 bases and J by 5 bases; unmatched bases: 11. The CDR3 sequence is 17 residues long. The CDR3 sequence: CASSHPSGTNPHNEQFF. In DNA form, the CDR3 reads TGTGCCAGCAGCCACCCTAGCGGGACTAACCCCCACAATGAGCAGTTCTTC.

This chain links TRBV30 with TRBJ1-2, with D unresolved. Germline assignment: CDR1 GTSNPN and CDR2 SVGIG (reference sequence). The CDR3 is made up of 13 amino acids. Trimming cost V 2 bases and J 4 bases, with 11 bases left between them. The CDR3 sequence is CAWSKGGRYGYTF. The CDR3 DNA reads as TGTGCCTGGAGTAAGGGAGGACGCTATGGCTACACCTTC.

For the CDR3, the DNA is TGTGCCAGTAGTTCAGGGACAGGGGTTTGGAACACTGAAGCTTTCTTT. Translation gives CASSSGTGVWNTEAFF. The chain joins TRBV19 to TRBJ1-1, with 10 positions matching TRBD1. V lost 5 bases, J lost 1 base, and 7 bases stayed unmatched. Germline values: CDR1 LNHDA, CDR2 SQIVND (reference sequence). The CDR3 has 16 residues. The variable domain in full, completed from reference TRBV19 and TRBJ1-1, reads DGGITQSPKYLFRKEGQNVTLSCEQNLNHDAMYWYRQDPGQGLRLIYYSQIVNDFQKGDIAEGYSVSREKKESFPLTVTSAQKNPTAFYLCASSSGTGVWNTEAFFGQGTRLTVV.

The chain has TRBV28 and TRBJ1-2; no definite D call. The V end was cut by 1 base, the J end by 5 bases, with 11 bases between. The germline gives CDR1 MDHEN, CDR2 SYDVKM. This CDR3 is built from 14 residues. Here the CDR3 DNA reads TGTGCCAGCAGTTTATCCCAGTCACCTTATGGCTACACCTTC. Residues: CASSLSQSPYGYTF.

The chain recombines TRBV29-1 with TRBJ2-4; D may be TRBD2 (7 bases). The germline V and J ends were trimmed by 6 bases and 6 bases, with 18 bases remaining between them. This CDR3 has 14 residues. Germline CDR1 is SQVTM and CDR2 is ANQGSEA. In DNA, the CDR3 is TGCAGCGTCATCTCCGGGGGGCGGAGAAACATTCAGTACTTC. Residues: CSVISGGRRNIQYF.

This chain connects TRBV27 to TRBJ2-3; 7 nucleotides agree with TRBD1. The germline V gene has CDR1 MNHEY and CDR2 SMNVEV (reference sequence). The CDR3 runs 15 residues. The ends lost 1 base at V and 2 bases at J; junction bases unmatched: 3. CDR3 amino acids: CASSLLQGNTDTQYF. The DNA of the CDR3 is TGTGCCAGCAGTTTATTACAGGGGAACACAGATACGCAGTATTTT.

The chain uses TRBV6-6 and TRBJ2-5; a possible D gene is TRBD1 (5 bases). The end of the DNA is better explained by TRBJ2-7, so the J call may be wrong. CDR1 is MNHNY, CDR2 SVGAGI, per germline (reference sequence). The CDR3 sequence is 16 residues long. Here the CDR3 DNA reads TGTGCCAGCAGCGCTCGCGCGCAGGGCACCTCCTACGAGCAGTACTTC. It encodes CASSARAQGTSYEQYF.

The rearrangement joins TRBV6-5 to TRBJ2-3; 7 nucleotides agree with TRBD2. In germline, CDR1 is MNHEY, CDR2 SVGAGI. V was pared by 7 bases and J by 4 bases, with 5 bases of the junction left unmatched. The CDR3 has 13 amino acids. Written as DNA, the CDR3 is TGTGCCAGCACCGGGACTATGTCAGATACGCAGTATTTT. Residues: CASTGTMSDTQYF.

The chain couples TRBV10-3 to TRBJ2-1, with D maybe TRBD1 (5 bases). Trimming stripped 3 bases from V and 8 bases from J, with 20 bases between. CDR1 and CDR2 (germline): ENHRY, SYGVKD. This CDR3 spans 16 amino acids. DNA of the CDR3: TGTGCCATCAGTGAAGTATGGCAGGGCGAAATTCATGAGCAGTTCTTC. Its protein product is CAISEVWQGEIHEQFF.

The chain recombines TRBV19 with TRBJ1-1, with 7 bases matching TRBD1. CDR3 length: 16 residues. Germline assignment: CDR1 LNHDA and CDR2 SQIVND (reference sequence). V was clipped by 6 bases and J by 1 base; unmatched bases: 11. Written as DNA, the CDR3 is TGTGCCAGTAGGGGTGAGAGGGACAGCCGGAACACTGAAGCTTTCTTT. Protein sequence: CASRGERDSRNTEAFF. Complete variable domain (other parts from reference TRBV19 and TRBJ1-1): DGGITQSPKYLFRKEGQNVTLSCEQNLNHDAMYWYRQDPGQGLRLIYYSQIVNDFQKGDIAEGYSVSREKKESFPLTVTSAQKNPTAFYLCASRGERDSRNTEAFFGQGTRLTVV.

The chain carries TRBV5-1 and TRBJ2-3; TRBD2 aligns across 15 bases. Germline trimming cut 4 bases from V and 2 bases from J; bases unmatched to any gene: 5. The CDR3 sequence is 17 residues long. CDR1 is SGHRS and CDR2 is YFSETQ in the germline V gene. In nucleotides, the CDR3 is TGCGCCAGCAGCGCCGGGACTAGCGGGAGGTCCACAGATACGCAGTATTTT. It yields the protein CASSAGTSGRSTDTQYF.

The chain employs TRBV11-2 and TRBJ2-3; D perhaps matches TRBD2 (7 bases). V gave up 1 base and J gave up 2 bases, with 10 bases separating them. Germline V CDR1 and CDR2: SGHAT, FQNNGV. The CDR3 contains 15 residues. Here the CDR3 DNA reads TGTGCCAGCAGCTTAGTGGGGGGGCCCACAGATACGCAGTATTTT. Amino acid sequence: CASSLVGGPTDTQYF.

V usage is TRBV2 and J usage is TRBJ1-5; D is perhaps TRBD1 (6 bases). From germline, CDR1 is SNHLY and CDR2 FYNNEI. There are 14 residues in the CDR3. Trimming pared 1 base from V and 7 bases from J, leaving 11 bases between. CDR3 sequence (DNA): TGTGCCAGCAGTGAAGAGAGGGGGAAGCAGCCCCAGCATTTT. It specifies CASSEERGKQPQHF.

The chain carries TRBV4-3 and TRBJ2-6; D is uncertain. CDR1 and CDR2 (germline): LGHNA, YSLEER. The CDR3 sequence is 16 residues long. The V and J ends lost 1 base and 3 bases respectively, with 10 bases between them. The CDR3 region is CASSQGTRGGANVLTF. In DNA, the CDR3 is TGCGCCAGCAGCCAAGGTACTCGAGGTGGGGCCAACGTCCTGACTTTC.

The chain employs TRBV10-3 and TRBJ2-1, with D possibly being TRBD2 (5 bases). V was clipped by 0 bases and J by 8 bases, with 11 bases between them. This CDR3 has 14 residues. Per germline, CDR1 ENHRY and CDR2 SYGVKD. The CDR3 loop reads CAISESSPRDEQFF. CDR3 nucleotide sequence: TGTGCCATCAGTGAGTCGAGCCCGCGGGATGAGCAGTTCTTC.

The CDR3 spells CASRSGGRLAALAKNIQYF. In nucleotides, the CDR3 is TGCGCCAGCAGAAGCGGGGGGAGGCTAGCTGCCCTAGCCAAAAACATTCAGTACTTC. The V gene is TRBV5-1, the J gene TRBJ2-4; TRBD2 agrees at 9 bases. Germline CDR1 reads SGHRS; CDR2 reads YFSETQ. V shed 5 bases and J 0 bases; nucleotides not matched to a gene: 15. The CDR3 spans 19 residues.

The chain has TRBV30 and TRBJ2-5; D remains unclear. The last part of the DNA fits TRBJ2-7 better; the J call may be wrong. This CDR3 region has 13 residues. Germline CDR1 and CDR2: GTSNPN and SVGIG (reference sequence). The CDR3 DNA follows: TGTGCCTGGAGTGTATTATTCTCCTACGAGCAGTACTTC. Translating gives CAWSVLFSYEQYF.

There are a few counts of this clone. This rearrangement joins TRBV4-1 to TRBJ2-2; 10 nucleotides agree with TRBD2. The length of the CDR3 is 15 residues. Germline CDR1 MGHRA, CDR2 YSYEKL. With V trimmed by 1 base and J by 7 bases, 3 bases remained unmatched. This CDR3 reads CASSQGLAGDGELFF. The CDR3 DNA reads as TGCGCCAGCAGCCAAGGACTAGCGGGTGACGGGGAGCTGTTTTTT.

The chain recombines TRBV4-3 with TRBJ2-3, with 8 bases identical to TRBD2. V dropped 2 bases and J dropped 5; count of bases not matched to a gene: 12. CDR3 size: 17 residues. CDR1 is LGHNA, CDR2 YSLEER, per germline. DNA for the CDR3: TGCGCCAGCAGCCAACGAGCGGGAGAAAGGGGCCAAGATACGCAGTATTTT. Translated, it gives CASSQRAGERGQDTQYF.

The chain joins TRBV7-9 to TRBJ2-1; 11 nucleotides align to TRBD2. Looked up from germline, CDR1 is SEHNR and CDR2 is FQNEAQ (reference sequence). CDR3 size: 14 residues. Trimming took 8 bases from V and 7 from J; bases not matched to a gene: 7. The CDR3 loop reads CASLTSGTRNEQFF. DNA for the CDR3: TGTGCCAGCCTGACTAGCGGGACGAGGAATGAGCAGTTCTTC.

CDR3 nucleotides: TGTGCCAGCAGTTTCCGGGTCGGCTACACCTTC. Amino acid sequence: CASSFRVGYTF. The rearrangement joins TRBV28 to TRBJ1-2; D unresolved. The CDR3 has 11 residues. The germline V and J ends were trimmed by 3 bases and 8 bases, with 7 bases remaining between them. Germline V CDR1 and CDR2: MDHEN, SYDVKM.